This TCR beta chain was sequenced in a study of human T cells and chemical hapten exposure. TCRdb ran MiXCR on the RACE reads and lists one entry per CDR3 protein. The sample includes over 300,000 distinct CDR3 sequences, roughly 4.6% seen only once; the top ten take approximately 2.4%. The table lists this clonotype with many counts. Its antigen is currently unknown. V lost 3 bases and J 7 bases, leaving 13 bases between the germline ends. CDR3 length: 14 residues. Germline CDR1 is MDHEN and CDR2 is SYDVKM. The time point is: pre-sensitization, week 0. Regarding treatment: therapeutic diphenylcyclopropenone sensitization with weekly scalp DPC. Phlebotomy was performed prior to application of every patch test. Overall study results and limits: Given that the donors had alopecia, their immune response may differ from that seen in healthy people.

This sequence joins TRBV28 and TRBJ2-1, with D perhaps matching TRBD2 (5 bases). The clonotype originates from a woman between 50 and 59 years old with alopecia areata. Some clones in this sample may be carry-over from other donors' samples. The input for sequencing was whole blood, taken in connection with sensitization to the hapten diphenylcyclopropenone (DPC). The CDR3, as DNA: TGTGCCAGCAGTTTGGCCAGGACTTTGAATGAGCAGTTCTTC. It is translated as CASSLARTLNEQFF.